Given below is one T cell receptor (beta chain) in context. CDR3 length equals 14 residues. The germline V and J ends were trimmed by 5 bases and 1 base, with 12 bases remaining between them. The germline gives CDR1 GTSNPN, CDR2 SVGIG (reference sequence). These data originate in a study of T-cell reconstitution after alpha-beta-depleted transplantation in children. Preparing the TCRbeta library involved the use of unique molecular identifiers. TCRdb re-called the PCR reads with MiXCR, one entry per CDR3 protein. The sample contains about 540,000 distinct CDR3 sequences, approximately 20% of which appear only once.

Material: PBMCs from the stem cell graft donor, obtained from the stem cell graft. The chain recombines TRBV30 with TRBJ2-1; D gene ambiguous. The receptor was isolated from a human donor who donated a stem cell graft to a child with acute lymphoblastic leukemia. This CDR3 is CAWALRVSYNEQFF. As DNA, the CDR3 is TGTGCCTGGGCCCTCCGGGTATCCTACAATGAGCAGTTCTTC.